This is a list of T cell receptor beta chains from one sample in a study of T cells after yellow fever vaccination. TCRdb analysed the 5' RACE reads with MiXCR anew, one entry per CDR3 protein. This sample carries about 74,000 distinct CDR3 sequences, approximately 7.7% of them seen once, and the ten largest clones take about a third. Sequences were derived from CD8+ T cells sorted from PBMCs, sampled more than 4 days after the first yellow fever vaccination. These receptors all come from a man aged 18 to 35 who received the YFV17D yellow fever vaccine. CDR3s include the opening cysteine and the closing phenylalanine or tryptophan. The order of the fields is CDR3 protein, CDR3 DNA, V gene, D gene, clone size, J gene. D genes are given only for firm matches. The listing skips clone size in some rows; elsewhere it reads once, few, many or a size class.

cdr3_aa: CASSFLDRGNGYTF; cdr3_nt: TGCGCCAGCAGCTTCCTGGACAGGGGTAATGGCTACACCTTC; v_call: TRBV5-1; d_call: TRBD1; clone_size: NA; j_call: TRBJ1-2
cdr3_aa: CASSYSYRGETQYF; cdr3_nt: TGTGCCAGCAGTTACTCGTACCGAGGGGAGACCCAGTACTTC; v_call: TRBV6-2/TRBV6-3; d_call: NA; clone_size: many; j_call: TRBJ2-5
cdr3_aa: CASSPIISTAGYTQYF; cdr3_nt: TGTGCCAGCAGCCCGATCATCTCAACCGCAGGGTATACGCAGTATTTT; v_call: TRBV11-2; d_call: NA; clone_size: few; j_call: TRBJ2-3
cdr3_aa: CASSSPEAKNGYTF; cdr3_nt: TGTGCCAGCAGCTCCCCGGAGGCTAAAAATGGCTACACCTTC; v_call: TRBV13; d_call: NA; clone_size: NA; j_call: TRBJ1-2
cdr3_aa: CASSLAGQGSSGNTIYF; cdr3_nt: TGTGCCAGCAGCTTAGCGGGACAGGGTTCGTCTGGAAACACCATATATTTT; v_call: TRBV7-9; d_call: TRBD1; clone_size: many; j_call: TRBJ1-3
cdr3_aa: CASSLTGPPGSPLHF; cdr3_nt: TGTGCCAGCAGTTTAACGGGACCGCCTGGCTCACCCCTCCACTTT; v_call: TRBV12-3/TRBV12-4; d_call: NA; clone_size: few; j_call: TRBJ1-6
cdr3_aa: CAIMGLAGTDTQYF; cdr3_nt: TGTGCCATCATGGGACTAGCGGGCACAGATACGCAGTATTTT; v_call: TRBV10-3; d_call: TRBD2; clone_size: few; j_call: TRBJ2-3
cdr3_aa: CASSLLYNEQFF; cdr3_nt: TGTGCCAGCAGCCTACTTTACAATGAGCAGTTCTTC; v_call: TRBV3-1; d_call: NA; clone_size: NA; j_call: TRBJ2-1
cdr3_aa: CASRGPGSIDYTF; cdr3_nt: TGTGCCAGCAGGGGGCCAGGGTCTATTGACTACACCTTC; v_call: TRBV7-9; d_call: NA; clone_size: few; j_call: TRBJ1-2
cdr3_aa: CASSVGGTDDYEQYF; cdr3_nt: TGTGCCAGCAGCGTTGGGGGGACAGACGATTACGAGCAGTACTTC; v_call: TRBV7-6; d_call: NA; clone_size: few; j_call: TRBJ2-7
cdr3_aa: CASSLSSGGADTGELFF; cdr3_nt: TGCGCCAGCAGCCTTTCCTCAGGTGGGGCGGACACCGGGGAGCTGTTTTTT; v_call: TRBV4-3; d_call: NA; clone_size: NA; j_call: TRBJ2-2
cdr3_aa: CSASNFPGQPQHF; cdr3_nt: TGCAGTGCTAGTAACTTTCCCGGTCAGCCCCAGCATTTT; v_call: TRBV20-1; d_call: NA; clone_size: NA; j_call: TRBJ1-5
cdr3_aa: CASSPGQVYEQYF; cdr3_nt: TGTGCCAGCAGCCCGGGGCAGGTCTACGAGCAGTACTTC; v_call: TRBV7-9; d_call: NA; clone_size: medium-sized; j_call: TRBJ2-7
cdr3_aa: CASSYYSGQGTQYF; cdr3_nt: TGTGCCAGCAGTTACTACAGCGGCCAAGGGACCCAGTACTTC; v_call: TRBV6-5; d_call: NA; clone_size: NA; j_call: TRBJ2-5
cdr3_aa: CAISGSESYNEQFF; cdr3_nt: TGTGCCATCAGTGGGTCCGAGAGTTACAATGAGCAGTTCTTC; v_call: TRBV10-3; d_call: NA; clone_size: many; j_call: TRBJ2-1
cdr3_aa: CASSQDINQETQYF; cdr3_nt: TGCGCCAGCAGCCAAGACATTAATCAAGAGACCCAGTACTTC; v_call: TRBV4-1; d_call: NA; clone_size: few; j_call: TRBJ2-5
cdr3_aa: CASSLSTGFTGELFF; cdr3_nt: TGTGCCAGCAGCCTCAGTACGGGGTTCACCGGGGAGCTGTTTTTT; v_call: TRBV11-3; d_call: NA; clone_size: few; j_call: TRBJ2-2
cdr3_aa: CASSYDRGLEQYF; cdr3_nt: TGTGCCAGCAGTTACGACAGGGGGCTAGAGCAGTACTTC; v_call: TRBV6-5; d_call: TRBD1; clone_size: NA; j_call: TRBJ2-7
cdr3_aa: CASSAAGKDGKNIQYF; cdr3_nt: TGTGCCAGCAGCGCCGCAGGGAAGGATGGCAAAAACATTCAGTACTTC; v_call: TRBV7-9; d_call: NA; clone_size: many; j_call: TRBJ2-4
cdr3_aa: CASSLGGMGQPQHF; cdr3_nt: TGTGCCAGCAGTTTAGGAGGGATGGGGCAGCCCCAGCATTTT; v_call: TRBV12-3/TRBV12-4; d_call: NA; clone_size: NA; j_call: TRBJ1-5
cdr3_aa: CASKSGTGVYTGELFF; cdr3_nt: TGCGCCAGCAAATCCGGGACAGGAGTTTACACCGGGGAGCTGTTTTTT; v_call: TRBV5-1; d_call: TRBD1; clone_size: NA; j_call: TRBJ2-2
cdr3_aa: CASSPGQEIYERIYGYTF; cdr3_nt: TGTGCCAGCAGTCCGGGACAGGAGATATATGAGCGGATCTATGGCTACACCTTC; v_call: TRBV6-1; d_call: TRBD1; clone_size: few; j_call: TRBJ1-2
cdr3_aa: CASSLDHPADTQYF; cdr3_nt: TGTGCCAGCAGCTTAGATCACCCAGCAGATACGCAGTATTTT; v_call: TRBV11-2; d_call: NA; clone_size: many; j_call: TRBJ2-3
cdr3_aa: CASTDARGNQPQHF; cdr3_nt: TGTGCCAGCACCGACGCTAGGGGCAATCAGCCCCAGCATTTT; v_call: TRBV6-2/TRBV6-3; d_call: NA; clone_size: NA; j_call: TRBJ1-5
cdr3_aa: CASSLLRTGSNNEQFF; cdr3_nt: TGTGCCAGCAGTTTACTCAGAACAGGGAGCAACAATGAGCAGTTCTTC; v_call: TRBV12-3/TRBV12-4; d_call: NA; clone_size: few; j_call: TRBJ2-1
cdr3_aa: CASSQVFGKLDGYTF; cdr3_nt: TGCGCCAGCAGCCAAGTATTTGGGAAATTGGATGGCTACACCTTC; v_call: TRBV4-3; d_call: NA; clone_size: NA; j_call: TRBJ1-2
cdr3_aa: CASSLGLTQHF; cdr3_nt: TGTGCCAGCAGTTTGGGCCTTACACAGCATTTT; v_call: TRBV12-3/TRBV12-4; d_call: NA; clone_size: many; j_call: TRBJ1-5
cdr3_aa: CASSDRVSDQPQHF; cdr3_nt: TGTGCCAGCTCGGACAGGGTATCGGATCAGCCCCAGCATTTT; v_call: TRBV28; d_call: TRBD1; clone_size: few; j_call: TRBJ1-5
cdr3_aa: CASSTRTGRVRNEQYF; cdr3_nt: TGTGCCAGCAGCACGCGGACAGGTCGAGTACGCAACGAGCAGTACTTC; v_call: TRBV21-1; d_call: NA; clone_size: many; j_call: TRBJ2-7
cdr3_aa: CASSQGRNAYNEQFF; cdr3_nt: TGCGCCAGCAGCCAAGGCAGAAACGCATACAATGAGCAGTTCTTC; v_call: TRBV4-3; d_call: NA; clone_size: many; j_call: TRBJ2-1
cdr3_aa: CASTTSLFPDTQYF; cdr3_nt: TGTGCCAGTACTACTAGTTTATTCCCAGATACGCAGTATTTT; v_call: TRBV5-5; d_call: NA; clone_size: few; j_call: TRBJ2-3
cdr3_aa: CASSLSTPRQARDEKLFF; cdr3_nt: TGCGCCAGCAGCCTCTCAACTCCGCGACAGGCTAGGGATGAAAAACTGTTTTTT; v_call: TRBV4-1; d_call: NA; clone_size: NA; j_call: TRBJ1-4
cdr3_aa: CASSQVEGDSSPLHF; cdr3_nt: TGCGCCAGCAGCCAAGTAGAAGGGGATAGTTCACCCCTCCACTTT; v_call: TRBV4-3; d_call: NA; clone_size: few; j_call: TRBJ1-6
cdr3_aa: CASAGQGTEAFF; cdr3_nt: TGTGCCAGCGCGGGGCAGGGCACTGAAGCTTTCTTT; v_call: TRBV6-2/TRBV6-3; d_call: NA; clone_size: many; j_call: TRBJ1-1
cdr3_aa: CASSLAGGGTGELFF; cdr3_nt: TGTGCCAGCAGCTTAGCAGGGGGGGGGACCGGGGAGCTGTTTTTT; v_call: TRBV7-2; d_call: NA; clone_size: many; j_call: TRBJ2-2
cdr3_aa: CAIGSNVGLAGATPLDTQYF; cdr3_nt: TGTGCCATCGGGTCCAACGTGGGGCTAGCGGGGGCCACTCCTCTCGATACGCAGTATTTT; v_call: TRBV10-3; d_call: TRBD2; clone_size: few; j_call: TRBJ2-3
cdr3_aa: CASGRGRSQYF; cdr3_nt: TGCGCCAGCGGCCGGGGGCGGAGCCAGTACTTC; v_call: TRBV4-1; d_call: NA; clone_size: few; j_call: TRBJ2-7
cdr3_aa: CSVEGLAGVISTDTQYF; cdr3_nt: TGCAGCGTTGAAGGACTAGCGGGGGTCATTAGCACAGATACGCAGTATTTT; v_call: TRBV29-1; d_call: TRBD2; clone_size: NA; j_call: TRBJ2-3
cdr3_aa: CASGESTYEQYF; cdr3_nt: TGTGCCAGCGGGGAATCTACTTACGAGCAGTACTTC; v_call: TRBV6-5; d_call: NA; clone_size: NA; j_call: TRBJ2-7
cdr3_aa: CASSQGPSKPAQETQYF; cdr3_nt: TGTGCCAGCAGTCAGGGCCCCTCCAAACCGGCGCAAGAGACCCAGTACTTC; v_call: TRBV28; d_call: NA; clone_size: NA; j_call: TRBJ2-5
cdr3_aa: CASSLGGTPGVKQFF; cdr3_nt: TGTGCCAGCAGCCTGGGGGGGACACCGGGGGTGAAGCAGTTCTTC; v_call: TRBV5-6; d_call: NA; clone_size: many; j_call: TRBJ2-1
cdr3_aa: CASSPHSGGAGNEQFF; cdr3_nt: TGTGCCAGCAGCCCCCATAGCGGGGGGGCGGGGAATGAGCAGTTCTTC; v_call: TRBV6-2/TRBV6-3; d_call: TRBD2; clone_size: many; j_call: TRBJ2-1
cdr3_aa: CASSLRGGALEQYF; cdr3_nt: TGTGCCAGCAGTTTACGCGGGGGGGCCCTCGAGCAGTACTTC; v_call: TRBV27; d_call: TRBD2; clone_size: many; j_call: TRBJ2-7
cdr3_aa: CASSQDLSSGANVLTF; cdr3_nt: TGCGCCAGCAGCCAAGATCTTAGCTCTGGGGCCAACGTCCTGACTTTC; v_call: TRBV4-3; d_call: NA; clone_size: many; j_call: TRBJ2-6
cdr3_aa: CASSYSGTGELFF; cdr3_nt: TGTGCCAGCAGTTACTCTGGAACCGGGGAGCTGTTTTTT; v_call: TRBV6-5; d_call: NA; clone_size: NA; j_call: TRBJ2-2
cdr3_aa: CASSQGLFAYTEAFF; cdr3_nt: TGCGCCAGCAGCCAAGGCCTCTTCGCGTACACTGAAGCTTTCTTT; v_call: TRBV4-3; d_call: NA; clone_size: few; j_call: TRBJ1-1
cdr3_aa: CASSPRQAGANVLTF; cdr3_nt: TGCGCCAGCAGCCCTCGACAGGCTGGGGCCAACGTCCTGACTTTC; v_call: TRBV4-1; d_call: NA; clone_size: NA; j_call: TRBJ2-6
cdr3_aa: CASSSDTAIYNEQFF; cdr3_nt: TGTGCCAGCAGCTCCGACACGGCGATATACAATGAGCAGTTCTTC; v_call: TRBV7-8; d_call: NA; clone_size: many; j_call: TRBJ2-1
cdr3_aa: CASSLLLNTEAFF; cdr3_nt: TGTGCCAGCAGTTTATTGTTGAACACTGAAGCTTTCTTT; v_call: TRBV28; d_call: NA; clone_size: few; j_call: TRBJ1-1
cdr3_aa: CASSKEAGVGQPQHF; cdr3_nt: TGTGCCAGCAGCAAAGAGGCGGGGGTGGGACAGCCCCAGCATTTT; v_call: TRBV7-9; d_call: NA; clone_size: NA; j_call: TRBJ1-5
cdr3_aa: CASSFGVLGSTDTQYF; cdr3_nt: TGCGCCAGCAGCTTTGGGGTACTCGGCAGCACAGATACGCAGTATTTT; v_call: TRBV5-1; d_call: NA; clone_size: few; j_call: TRBJ2-3
cdr3_aa: CASSFSTGELSYEQYF; cdr3_nt: TGTGCCAGCAGCTTTTCCACAGGGGAGTTGTCCTACGAGCAGTACTTC; v_call: TRBV13; d_call: TRBD1; clone_size: NA; j_call: TRBJ2-7
cdr3_aa: CATSQQQGQAETQYF; cdr3_nt: TGCGCCACCAGTCAACAGCAGGGCCAAGCAGAGACCCAGTACTTC; v_call: TRBV23-1; d_call: NA; clone_size: NA; j_call: TRBJ2-5
cdr3_aa: CASSPQPRNTEAFF; cdr3_nt: TGTGCCAGCAGCCCACAACCGAGGAACACTGAAGCTTTCTTT; v_call: TRBV5-6; d_call: NA; clone_size: many; j_call: TRBJ1-1
cdr3_aa: CASSALADVETQYF; cdr3_nt: TGTGCCAGCAGCGCCCTAGCGGATGTAGAGACCCAGTACTTC; v_call: TRBV11-2; d_call: TRBD2; clone_size: NA; j_call: TRBJ2-5
cdr3_aa: CASSSGRGLYTDTQYF; cdr3_nt: TGTGCCAGCAGTTCGGGACGGGGGCTATACACAGATACGCAGTATTTT; v_call: TRBV12-3/TRBV12-4; d_call: NA; clone_size: NA; j_call: TRBJ2-3
cdr3_aa: CSASRVNQPQHF; cdr3_nt: TGCAGTGCTAGCCGGGTAAATCAGCCCCAGCATTTT; v_call: TRBV20-1; d_call: NA; clone_size: few; j_call: TRBJ1-5
cdr3_aa: CASSTQLAGLQETQYF; cdr3_nt: TGTGCCAGCAGTACCCAACTAGCGGGGTTGCAAGAGACCCAGTACTTC; v_call: TRBV3-1; d_call: TRBD2; clone_size: many; j_call: TRBJ2-5
cdr3_aa: CASSVDRDSGANVLTF; cdr3_nt: TGTGCCAGCAGCGTAGACCGGGACTCTGGGGCCAACGTCCTGACTTTC; v_call: TRBV9; d_call: NA; clone_size: NA; j_call: TRBJ2-6